This is a list of T cell receptor beta chains from one sample in a study of OX40 agonist ivuxolimab in advanced cancers. Assay used: immunoSEQ multiplex PCR; TCRdb lists only in-frame clones, some missing. The table includes over 55,000 clones, around four fifths detected once. The sample in question was CD4+ or CD8+ T cells sorted from blood, obtained in a trial of the OX40 agonist ivuxolimab. These receptors were taken from an adult with an advanced solid tumor such as melanoma, head and neck, liver or kidney cancer. The CDR3 runs from the conserved cysteine through the conserved F or W. Fields, in order: V gene, D gene, J gene, clone size, CDR3 protein, CDR3 DNA. A D gene is named only where the DNA matches it firmly. The size field is filled for only some rows; it gives once, few, many or a size class.

TRBV28	TRBD2	TRBJ2-7	-	CASSLGLGASYEQYF	TGTGCCAGCAGCCTTGGACTAGGCGCATCCTACGAGCAGTACTTC
TRBV7-8	-	TRBJ1-3	-	CASSLRASGNTIYF	TGTGCCAGCAGCTTACGGGCCTCTGGAAACACCATATATTTT
TRBV21-1	-	TRBJ2-7	-	CASSNYPGQSREQYF	TGTGCCAGCAGCAATTATCCGGGACAATCACGCGAGCAGTACTTC
TRBV29-1	-	TRBJ1-1	-	CSVDLLGGGQAFF	TGCAGCGTTGACCTTCTAGGGGGGGGGCAAGCTTTCTTT
TRBV15	-	TRBJ2-5	few	CATSTSYTIGRYQETQYF	TGTGCCACCAGCACAAGCTACACAATCGGACGGTACCAAGAGACCCAGTACTTC
TRBV7-9	-	TRBJ2-1	-	CASTRASGENEQFF	TGTGCCAGCACCCGTGCTTCGGGGGAAAATGAGCAGTTCTTC
TRBV4-3	-	TRBJ1-5	once	CASSQDHTYSNQPQHF	TGCGCCAGCAGCCAAGATCACACCTATAGCAATCAGCCCCAGCATTTT
TRBV7-2	-	TRBJ2-4	-	CASSLAYTDNHKWAKNIQYF	TGTGCCAGCAGCTTAGCTTATACCGACAACCATAAATGGGCCAAAAACATTCAGTACTTC
TRBV6-6	-	TRBJ1-2	-	CASTIYTVAGYTF	TGTGCCAGCACCATCTACACCGTCGCCGGCTACACCTTC
TRBV9	-	TRBJ2-3	-	CASSVQTLDTQYF	TGTGCCAGCAGCGTCCAGACCCTAGATACGCAGTATTTT
TRBV11-2	-	TRBJ2-2	-	CASSFLRGNTGELFF	TGTGCCAGCAGCTTTTTGCGGGGGAACACCGGGGAGCTGTTTTTT
TRBV18	TRBD1	TRBJ1-1	-	CASSLRTGENTEAFF	TGTGCCAGCTCATTAAGGACAGGGGAGAACACTGAAGCTTTCTTT
TRBV29-1	TRBD1	TRBJ1-2	few	CAVGQGVGYTF	TGCGCCGTGGGGCAGGGGGTTGGCTACACCTTC
TRBV27	TRBD1	TRBJ1-1	-	CASSPGQMNTEAFF	TGTGCCAGCAGTCCGGGACAGATGAACACTGAAGCTTTCTTT
TRBV10-3	-	TRBJ1-1	-	CAISAGLSDTEAFF	TGTGCCATCAGTGCAGGTCTTTCGGACACTGAAGCTTTCTTT
TRBV6-4	-	TRBJ1-1	-	CASSVEWGTEAFF	TGTGCCAGCAGTGTGGAATGGGGCACTGAAGCTTTCTTT
TRBV9	TRBD2	TRBJ2-7	-	CASSPSTGAGENEQYF	TGTGCCAGCAGCCCGTCCACGGGAGCGGGAGAAAACGAGCAGTACTTC
TRBV4-1	TRBD1	TRBJ1-2	-	CASSQARQGQTPNYGYTF	TGCGCCAGCAGCCAAGCTAGACAGGGCCAAACCCCTAACTATGGCTACACCTTC
TRBV9	TRBD1	TRBJ2-1	-	CASIGQGDNRDSGNEQFF	TGTGCCAGCATCGGACAGGGGGATAATCGGGACTCCGGGAATGAGCAGTTCTTC
TRBV29-1	-	TRBJ2-6	few	CSVSRADSGANVLTF	TGCAGCGTCTCTCGGGCCGACTCTGGGGCCAACGTCCTGACTTTC
TRBV14	-	TRBJ1-6	once	CASSQVAGQALHF	TGTGCCAGCAGCCAAGTCGCAGGGCAGGCCCTCCACTTT
TRBV6-5	-	TRBJ1-2	-	CASSYGGRDYGYTF	TGTGCCAGCAGTTACGGGGGAAGGGACTATGGCTACACCTTC
TRBV5-1	-	TRBJ1-4	once	CASSLNEQVWFF	TGCGCCAGCAGCCTTAATGAACAGGTCTGGTTTTTT
TRBV18	-	TRBJ1-1	once	CASSLLKGQFMNTEAFF	TGTGCCAGCTCACTCCTGAAAGGACAGTTTATGAACACTGAAGCTTTCTTT
TRBV9	TRBD2	TRBJ2-3	few	CASSVEGSGRVQYF	TGTGCCAGCAGCGTAGAGGGTAGCGGGAGAGTACAGTATTTT
TRBV9	-	TRBJ1-1	few	CASSVEETEAFF	TGTGCCAGCAGCGTAGAGGAGACTGAAGCTTTCTTT
TRBV5-1	TRBD1	TRBJ2-7	-	CASSLKPGQGALDTYEQYF	TGCGCCAGCAGCTTGAAACCGGGACAGGGGGCATTAGATACCTACGAGCAGTACTTC
TRBV5-6	-	TRBJ2-7	few	CASSLASGRLNYEQYF	TGTGCCAGCAGCTTGGCCTCCGGCAGACTCAACTACGAGCAGTACTTC
TRBV2	TRBD1	TRBJ1-2	many	CAILEVDRVGGYTF	TGTGCCATTCTAGAGGTGGACAGGGTGGGTGGCTACACCTTC
TRBV4-2	TRBD2	TRBJ2-7	-	CASSQVAGGPSEQYF	TGTGCCAGCAGCCAAGTAGCGGGAGGGCCTTCCGAGCAGTACTTC
TRBV12-5	TRBD1	TRBJ2-2	-	CASVVVGQVPTGELFF	TGTGCTAGTGTGGTGGTGGGACAGGTTCCCACCGGGGAGCTGTTTTTT
TRBV7-8	-	TRBJ1-2	-	CASSFPEVDGYTF	TGTGCCAGCAGCTTTCCGGAGGTGGATGGCTACACCTTC
TRBV29-1	TRBD1	TRBJ2-7	-	CSGRTGRAEQYF	TGCAGCGGGCGGACAGGGCGCGCCGAGCAGTACTTC
TRBV5-4	TRBD2	TRBJ2-5	-	CASSLRTSGKETQYF	TGTGCCAGCAGCTTAAGGACTAGCGGAAAAGAGACCCAGTACTTC
TRBV19	-	TRBJ2-1	-	CASSIVVGQGGNEQFF	TGTGCCAGTAGTATAGTTGTTGGGCAGGGGGGCAATGAGCAGTTCTTC